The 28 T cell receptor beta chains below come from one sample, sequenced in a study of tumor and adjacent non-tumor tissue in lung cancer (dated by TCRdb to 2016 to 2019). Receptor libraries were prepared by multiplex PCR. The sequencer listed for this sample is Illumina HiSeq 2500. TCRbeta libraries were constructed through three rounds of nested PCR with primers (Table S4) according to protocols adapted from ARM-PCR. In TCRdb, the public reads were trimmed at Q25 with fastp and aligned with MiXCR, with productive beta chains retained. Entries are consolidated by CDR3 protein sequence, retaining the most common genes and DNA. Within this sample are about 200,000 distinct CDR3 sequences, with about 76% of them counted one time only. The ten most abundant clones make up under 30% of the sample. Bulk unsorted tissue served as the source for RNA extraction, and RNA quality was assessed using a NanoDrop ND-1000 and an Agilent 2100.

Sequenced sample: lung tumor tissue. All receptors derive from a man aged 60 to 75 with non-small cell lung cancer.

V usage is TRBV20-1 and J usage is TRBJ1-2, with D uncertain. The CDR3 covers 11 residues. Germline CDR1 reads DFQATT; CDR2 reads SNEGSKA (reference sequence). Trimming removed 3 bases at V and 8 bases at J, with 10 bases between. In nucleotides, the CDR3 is TGCAGTGCTAGGGACCAACGGGGCTACACCTTC. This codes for CSARDQRGYTF.

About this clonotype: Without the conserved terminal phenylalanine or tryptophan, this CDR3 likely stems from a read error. CDR3 sequence (DNA): TGTGCCACCAGGGATCCACGCACAGATACGCAGTATCTT. Its translation is CATRDPRTDTQYL. The chain joins TRBV6-1 to TRBJ2-3, with D possibly being TRBD1 (5 bases). V was cut by 10 bases and J by 1 base, with 12 bases left in between. CDR3 length: 13 residues. Germline V lookup: CDR1 MNHNS, CDR2 SASEGT.

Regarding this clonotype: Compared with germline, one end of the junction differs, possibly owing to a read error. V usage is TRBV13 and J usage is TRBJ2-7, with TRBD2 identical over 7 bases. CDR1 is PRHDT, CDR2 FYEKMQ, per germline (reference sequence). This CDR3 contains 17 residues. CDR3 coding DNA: TGTGCCACCAGCTTAGGCCCACGGGGCGGGGGTACATACGAGCAGTACTTC. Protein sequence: CATSLGPRGGGTYEQYF. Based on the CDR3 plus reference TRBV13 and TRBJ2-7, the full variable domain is AAGVIQSPRHLIKEKRETATLKCYPIPRHDTVYWYQQGPGQDPQFLISFYEKMQSDKGSIPDRFSAQQFSDYHSELNMSSLELGDSALYFCATSLGPRGGGTYEQYFGPGTRLTVT.

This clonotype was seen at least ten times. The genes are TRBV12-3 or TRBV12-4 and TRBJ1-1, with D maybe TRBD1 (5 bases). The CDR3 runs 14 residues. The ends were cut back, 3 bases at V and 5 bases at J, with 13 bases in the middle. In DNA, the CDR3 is TGTGCCAGCAGTTTTAAAGGGGCGGGTACTGAAGCTTTCTTT. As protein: CASSFKGAGTEAFF.

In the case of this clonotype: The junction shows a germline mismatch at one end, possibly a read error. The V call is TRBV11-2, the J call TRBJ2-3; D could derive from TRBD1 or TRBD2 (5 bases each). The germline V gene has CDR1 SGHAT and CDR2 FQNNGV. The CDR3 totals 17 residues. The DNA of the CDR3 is TGCTCCAGGAGCAGAGAGGGGCTGGGCAGGAGCACAGATACGCAGTATTTT. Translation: CSRSREGLGRSTDTQYF.

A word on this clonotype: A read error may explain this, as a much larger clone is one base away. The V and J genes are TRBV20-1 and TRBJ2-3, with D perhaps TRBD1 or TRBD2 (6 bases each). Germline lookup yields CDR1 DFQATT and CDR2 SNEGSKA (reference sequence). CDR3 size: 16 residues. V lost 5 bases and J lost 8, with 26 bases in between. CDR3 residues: CSAYSRISGGGGTQYF. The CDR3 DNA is TGCAGTGCTTACTCCAGGATTAGCGGAGGAGGGGGTACGCAGTATTTT.

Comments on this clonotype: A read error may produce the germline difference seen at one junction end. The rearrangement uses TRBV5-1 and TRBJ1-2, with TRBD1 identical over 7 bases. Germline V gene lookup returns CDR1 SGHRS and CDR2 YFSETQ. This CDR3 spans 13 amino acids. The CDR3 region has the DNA TGCGCTAGCAGCGCCGACAGGGATCGGGGCTACACCTTC. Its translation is CASSADRDRGYTF. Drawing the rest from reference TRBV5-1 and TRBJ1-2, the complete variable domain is KAGVTQTPRYLIKTRGQQVTLSCSPISGHRSVSWYQQTPGQGLQFLFEYFSETQRNKGNFPGRFSGRQFSNSRSEMNVSTLELGDSALYLCASSADRDRGYTFGSGTRLTVV.

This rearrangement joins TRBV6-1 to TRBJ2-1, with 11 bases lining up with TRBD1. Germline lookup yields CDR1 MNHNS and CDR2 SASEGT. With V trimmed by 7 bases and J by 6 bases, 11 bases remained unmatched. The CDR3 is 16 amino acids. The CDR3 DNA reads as TGTGCCAGCAAACCCGTCGGGACAGGGGGATTCAATGAGCAGTTCTTC. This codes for CASKPVGTGGFNEQFF.

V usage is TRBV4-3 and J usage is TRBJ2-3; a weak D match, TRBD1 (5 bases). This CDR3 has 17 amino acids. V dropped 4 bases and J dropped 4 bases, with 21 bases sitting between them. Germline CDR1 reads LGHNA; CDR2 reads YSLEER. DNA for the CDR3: TGCGCCAGCAGCCGAGATGCCCTCGGGTGGGGCGCAGATACGCAGTATTTT. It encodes CASSRDALGWGADTQYF.

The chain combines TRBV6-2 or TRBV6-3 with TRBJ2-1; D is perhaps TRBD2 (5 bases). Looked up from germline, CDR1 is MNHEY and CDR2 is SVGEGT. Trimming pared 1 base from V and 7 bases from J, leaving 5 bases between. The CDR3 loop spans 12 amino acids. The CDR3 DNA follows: TGTGCCAGCAGTTACTGGGAGAATGAGCAGTTCTTC. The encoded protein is CASSYWENEQFF.

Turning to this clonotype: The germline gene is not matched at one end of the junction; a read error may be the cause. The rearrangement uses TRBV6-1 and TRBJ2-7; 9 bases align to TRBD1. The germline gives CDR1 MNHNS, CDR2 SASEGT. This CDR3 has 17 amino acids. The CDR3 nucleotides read TGCGCCAGCAGTGCCGGACAGGGGAGGGTGATCGAATATCGTCAGTACTTC. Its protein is CASSAGQGRVIEYRQYF.

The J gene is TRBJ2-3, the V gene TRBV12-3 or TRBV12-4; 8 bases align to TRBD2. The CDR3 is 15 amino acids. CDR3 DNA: TGTGCGATCAGTCGGGGGAGCGGGGGAGTCACGGGGCCGTATTTT. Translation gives CAISRGSGGVTGPYF.

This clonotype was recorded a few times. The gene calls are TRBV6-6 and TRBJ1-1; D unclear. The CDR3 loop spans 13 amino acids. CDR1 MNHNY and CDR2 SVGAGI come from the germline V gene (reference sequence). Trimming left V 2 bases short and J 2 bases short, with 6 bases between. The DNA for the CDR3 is TGTGCCAGCAGTTACGCGAAAAACACTGAAGCTTTCTTT. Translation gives CASSYAKNTEAFF.

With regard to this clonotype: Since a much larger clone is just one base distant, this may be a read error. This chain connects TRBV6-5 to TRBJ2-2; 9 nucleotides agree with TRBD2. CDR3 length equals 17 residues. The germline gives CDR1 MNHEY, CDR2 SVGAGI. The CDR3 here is CASSYSGLAGNTGQLFF. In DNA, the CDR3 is TGTGCCAGCAGTTACTCGGGGCTAGCGGGAAACACCGGGCAGCTGTTTTTT.

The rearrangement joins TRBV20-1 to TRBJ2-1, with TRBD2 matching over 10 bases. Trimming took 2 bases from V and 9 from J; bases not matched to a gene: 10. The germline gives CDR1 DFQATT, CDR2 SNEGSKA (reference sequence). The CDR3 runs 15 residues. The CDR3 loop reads CSARHGGTSAGEQFF. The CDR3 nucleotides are TGCAGTGCTAGACACGGGGGGACTAGCGCTGGTGAGCAGTTCTTC.

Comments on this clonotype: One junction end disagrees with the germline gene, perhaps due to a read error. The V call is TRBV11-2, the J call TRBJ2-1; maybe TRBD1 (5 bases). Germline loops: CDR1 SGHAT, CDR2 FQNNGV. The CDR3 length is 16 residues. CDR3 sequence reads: CVSSLGATPFYNERFF. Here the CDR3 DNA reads TGTGTCAGCAGCTTAGGGGCGACTCCGTTCTACAATGAGCGGTTCTTC. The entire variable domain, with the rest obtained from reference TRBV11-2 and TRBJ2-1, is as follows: EAGVAQSPRYKIIEKRQSVAFWCNPISGHATLYWYQQILGQGPKLLIQFQNNGVVDDSQLPKDRFSAERLKGVDSTLKIQPAKLEDSAVYLCVSSLGATPFYNERFFGPGTRLTVL.

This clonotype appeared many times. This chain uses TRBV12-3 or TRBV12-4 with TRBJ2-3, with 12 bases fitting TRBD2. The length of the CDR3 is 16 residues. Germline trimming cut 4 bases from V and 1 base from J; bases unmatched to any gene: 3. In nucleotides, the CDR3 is TGTGCCAGCAGTTGGACTAGCGGGATCCGCACAGATACGCAGTATTTT. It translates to CASSWTSGIRTDTQYF.

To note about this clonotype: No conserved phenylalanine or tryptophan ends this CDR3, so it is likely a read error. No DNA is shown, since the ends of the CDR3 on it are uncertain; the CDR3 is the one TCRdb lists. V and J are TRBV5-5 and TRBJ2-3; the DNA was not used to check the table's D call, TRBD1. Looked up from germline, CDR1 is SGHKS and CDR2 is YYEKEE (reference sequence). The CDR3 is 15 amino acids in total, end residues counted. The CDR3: CASSHAGTRADTQNL.

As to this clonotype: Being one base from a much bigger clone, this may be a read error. CDR3: CASSPPGNRVYEQYF. CDR3 in DNA: TGTGCCAGCAGCCCCCCCGGGAATAGGGTCTACGAGCAGTACTTC. V is TRBV6-5 and J is TRBJ2-7; perhaps TRBD2 as D (5 bases). Per the germline V gene, CDR1 is MNHEY and CDR2 is SVGAGI. This CDR3 spans 15 amino acids. V lost 6 bases, J lost 3 bases, and 18 bases lay in between.

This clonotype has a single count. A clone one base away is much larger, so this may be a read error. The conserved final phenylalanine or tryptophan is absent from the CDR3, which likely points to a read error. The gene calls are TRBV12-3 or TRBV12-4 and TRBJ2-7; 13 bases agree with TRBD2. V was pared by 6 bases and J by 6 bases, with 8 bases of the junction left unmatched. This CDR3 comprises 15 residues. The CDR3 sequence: CASSLGLAGESEQYL. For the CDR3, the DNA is TGTGCCAGCAGCCTCGGACTAGCGGGAGAGTCCGAGCAGTACTTA.

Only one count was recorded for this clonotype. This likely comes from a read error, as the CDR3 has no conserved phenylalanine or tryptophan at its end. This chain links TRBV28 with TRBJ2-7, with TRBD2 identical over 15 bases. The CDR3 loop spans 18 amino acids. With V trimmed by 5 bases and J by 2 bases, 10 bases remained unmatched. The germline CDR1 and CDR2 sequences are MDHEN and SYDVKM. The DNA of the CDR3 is TGTGCCAGCAGTCCCCCGGGACTAGCGGGGGGCGAGACCTACGAGCAGTACCTC. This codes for CASSPPGLAGGETYEQYL.

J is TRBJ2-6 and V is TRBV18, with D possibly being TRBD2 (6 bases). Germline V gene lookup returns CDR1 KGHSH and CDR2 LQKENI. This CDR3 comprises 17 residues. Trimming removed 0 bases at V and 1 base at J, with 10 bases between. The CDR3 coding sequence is TGTGCCAGCTCACCACCGTTAGGAGGGTCTGGGGCCAACGTCCTGACTTTC. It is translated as CASSPPLGGSGANVLTF.

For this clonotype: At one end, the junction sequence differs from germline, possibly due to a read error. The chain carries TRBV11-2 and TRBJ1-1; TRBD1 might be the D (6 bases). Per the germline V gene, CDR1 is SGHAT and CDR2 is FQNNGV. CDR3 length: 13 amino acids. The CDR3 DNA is TGTACCAGCAGCTCCCACAGGGTGAGTGAAGCCATCTTT. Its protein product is CTSSSHRVSEAIF.

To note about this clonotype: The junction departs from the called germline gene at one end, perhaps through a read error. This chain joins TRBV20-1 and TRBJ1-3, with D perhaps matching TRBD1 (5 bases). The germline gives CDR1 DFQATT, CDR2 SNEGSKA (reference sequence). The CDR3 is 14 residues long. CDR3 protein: CCASDSFSGSIIYF. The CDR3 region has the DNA TGCTGTGCTAGCGACAGCTTCTCTGGAAGCATCATATATTTC.

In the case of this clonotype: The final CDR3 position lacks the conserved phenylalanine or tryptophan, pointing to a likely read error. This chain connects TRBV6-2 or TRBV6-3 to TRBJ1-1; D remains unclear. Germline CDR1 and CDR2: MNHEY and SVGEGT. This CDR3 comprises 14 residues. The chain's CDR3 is CASSFGFLNIEAFY. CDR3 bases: TGTGCCAGCAGTTTTGGTTTTTTGAACATTGAAGCTTTCTAT.

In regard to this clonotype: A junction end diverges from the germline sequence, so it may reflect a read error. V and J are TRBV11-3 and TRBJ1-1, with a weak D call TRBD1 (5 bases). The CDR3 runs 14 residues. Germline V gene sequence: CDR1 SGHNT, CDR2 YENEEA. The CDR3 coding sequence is TGTGCCAACAGCCCGGGACTAAAAGCACCTGAAGCTTTCTTT. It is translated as CANSPGLKAPEAFF.

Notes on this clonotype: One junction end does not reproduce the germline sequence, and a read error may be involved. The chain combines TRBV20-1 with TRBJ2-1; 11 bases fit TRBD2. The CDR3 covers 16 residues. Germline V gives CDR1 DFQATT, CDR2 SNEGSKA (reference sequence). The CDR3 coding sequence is TGCAGTGTTAGACCGATCACTAGCGGGGGCAACAATGAGCAGTTCTTC. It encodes CSVRPITSGGNNEQFF.

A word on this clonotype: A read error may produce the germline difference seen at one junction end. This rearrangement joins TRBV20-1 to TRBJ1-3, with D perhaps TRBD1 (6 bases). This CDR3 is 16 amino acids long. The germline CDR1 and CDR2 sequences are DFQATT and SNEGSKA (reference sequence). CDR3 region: CNAYPATGISGNTIYF. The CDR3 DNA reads TGCAATGCTTACCCCGCGACAGGAATCTCTGGAAACACCATATATTTT.